Below, 20 T cell receptor beta chains from the same sample are listed, as sequenced in a study of T cells in localized non-small cell lung cancer. Clones were sequenced by immunoSEQ multiplex PCR, and TCRdb holds only the in-frame ones, with some missing. This table has about 52,000 clones, roughly 80% appearing once. The starting material was PBMCs, obtained before any cancer treatment. The receptors derive from a woman aged 40-75 years with stage II lung adenocarcinoma.

The chain joins TRBV6-6 to TRBJ1-1; perhaps TRBD1 as D (5 bases). V lost 7 bases and J lost 4, with 22 bases in between. Germline values: CDR1 MNHNY, CDR2 SVGAGI (reference sequence). There are 16 residues in the CDR3. CDR3 residues: CASTDPRGRAGTEAFF. CDR3 DNA: TGTGCCAGCACCGACCCAAGGGGCAGGGCCGGCACTGAAGCTTTCTTT.

The gene calls are TRBV10-3 and TRBJ2-7; maybe TRBD1 (6 bases). Trimming left V 2 bases short and J 0 bases short, with 8 bases between. The CDR3 extends over 14 amino acids. In germline, CDR1 is ENHRY, CDR2 SYGVKD. CDR3 region: CAISEGQFSYEQYF. DNA of the CDR3: TGTGCCATCAGTGAGGGACAGTTCTCCTACGAGCAGTACTTC.

J is TRBJ1-2 and V is TRBV6-5; possibly TRBD1 for D (5 bases). The germline V gene has CDR1 MNHEY and CDR2 SVGAGI. CDR3 length: 13 amino acids. V was pared by 4 bases and J by 8 bases, with 14 bases between. In DNA form, the CDR3 reads TGTGCCAGCAGTTTCCCAGGGATGGAAGGCTACACCTTC. This sequence encodes CASSFPGMEGYTF.

This chain links TRBV19 with TRBJ1-4; D is unclear. V was pared by 3 bases and J by 7 bases, with 9 bases between. CDR3 size: 13 residues. From germline, CDR1 is LNHDA and CDR2 SQIVND (reference sequence). The DNA of the CDR3 is TGTGCCAGTAGTATGGGTTCTGGTGAAAAACTGTTTTTT. It yields the protein CASSMGSGEKLFF.

This chain uses TRBV18 with TRBJ1-4; 9 bases align to TRBD1. V shed 3 bases and J 6 bases; nucleotides not matched to a gene: 5. CDR3 length equals 15 residues. CDR1 and CDR2 (germline): KGHSH, LQKENI. CDR3 region: CASSPGGQGYEKLFF. In nucleotides, the CDR3 is TGTGCCAGCTCACCCGGAGGACAGGGGTATGAAAAACTGTTTTTT.

V gene TRBV10-3 combines with J gene TRBJ1-4; 7 bases line up with TRBD1. This CDR3 contains 14 residues. Germline V gene data show CDR1 as ENHRY and CDR2 as SYGVKD. J lost 2 bases, V lost 6 bases, and 3 bases had no gene match. The CDR3 reads CAISQGGTNEKLFF. CDR3 coding DNA: TGTGCCATCAGCCAAGGGGGCACTAATGAAAAACTGTTTTTT.

V usage is TRBV28 and J usage is TRBJ1-1, with TRBD1 matching 8 bases. The CDR3 is 14 amino acids. CDR1 is MDHEN, CDR2 SYDVKM, per germline. The V segment lost 4 bases and the J segment 5 bases; nucleotides outside the gene matches: 6. The CDR3 loop is CASSSGQGSTEAFF. In nucleotides, the CDR3 is TGTGCCAGCAGTTCTGGACAGGGTAGTACTGAAGCTTTCTTT.

The V and J genes are TRBV4-1 and TRBJ1-6, with 7 bases matching TRBD1. Germline V lookup: CDR1 MGHRA, CDR2 YSYEKL. Trimming at V came to 0 bases and at J to 7 bases, leaving 9 bases not matched to a gene. This CDR3 is 17 amino acids long. CDR3 sequence: CASSQENPGTVNSPLHF. CDR3 in DNA: TGCGCCAGCAGCCAAGAGAACCCCGGGACAGTCAATTCACCCCTCCACTTT.

The chain employs TRBV18 and TRBJ2-1; 11 bases fit TRBD2. V lost 0 bases, J lost 6 bases, and 7 bases stayed unmatched. Per germline, CDR1 KGHSH and CDR2 LQKENI. The CDR3 is made up of 17 amino acids. CDR3 loop: CASSPPVVAGGLNEQFF. In nucleotides, the CDR3 is TGTGCCAGCTCACCACCGGTGGTAGCGGGGGGGCTCAATGAGCAGTTCTTC.

The V gene is TRBV7-3, the J gene TRBJ2-5, with D possibly TRBD2 on 6 matching bases. Germline CDR1 and CDR2: SGHTA and FQGTGA. This CDR3 comprises 13 residues. The V gene lost 1 base and the J gene lost 7 bases, with 10 bases spanning the gap. The CDR3 region is CASSLSGVGTQYF. DNA of the CDR3: TGTGCCAGCAGCTTAAGCGGGGTGGGGACCCAGTACTTC.

The chain employs TRBV27 and TRBJ1-1; 8 bases are shared with TRBD1. The germline CDR1 and CDR2 sequences are MNHEY and SMNVEV (reference sequence). V trimming: 5 bases; J trimming: 1 base; junction bases outside the gene matches: 3. This CDR3 region has 14 residues. As DNA, the CDR3 is TGTGCCAGCAGTCTTACAGGGGGGAACACTGAAGCTTTCTTT. Amino acid sequence: CASSLTGGNTEAFF.

The gene calls are TRBV5-1 and TRBJ1-6, with 7 bases matching TRBD1. The CDR3 loop spans 16 amino acids. Germline V CDR1 and CDR2: SGHRS, YFSETQ. With V trimmed by 0 bases and J by 2 bases, 2 bases remained unmatched. Here the CDR3 DNA reads TGCGCCAGCAGCTTGGAAGGGGGCACCTATAATTCACCCCTCCACTTT. Its protein product is CASSLEGGTYNSPLHF.

The V call is TRBV5-1, the J call TRBJ1-4, with TRBD1 as a possible D gene (5 bases). In germline, CDR1 is SGHRS, CDR2 YFSETQ. The CDR3 covers 15 residues. V was trimmed by 0 bases and J by 7 bases, leaving 13 bases between them. The CDR3 DNA is TGCGCCAGCAGCTTGGAGGGGAGAAGTCGTGAAAAACTGTTTTTT. Encoded protein: CASSLEGRSREKLFF. The complete variable domain, with remaining parts taken from reference TRBV5-1 and TRBJ1-4, reads KAGVTQTPRYLIKTRGQQVTLSCSPISGHRSVSWYQQTPGQGLQFLFEYFSETQRNKGNFPGRFSGRQFSNSRSEMNVSTLELGDSALYLCASSLEGRSREKLFFGSGTQLSVL.

The chain joins TRBV11-3 to TRBJ1-1, with 7 nucleotides matching TRBD1. Trimming removed 5 bases from V and 7 bases from J; junction bases left unmatched: 10. Germline values: CDR1 SGHNT, CDR2 YENEEA. This CDR3 spans 14 amino acids. The CDR3 coding sequence is TGTGCCAGCAGCAGAGGGGGCGACCCCCTTGAAGCTTTCTTT. It is translated as CASSRGGDPLEAFF.

The J gene is TRBJ1-2, the V gene TRBV27; 7 bases are shared with TRBD1. The CDR3 has 15 amino acids. Germline loops: CDR1 MNHEY, CDR2 SMNVEV (reference sequence). V lost 2 bases to trimming and J lost 5 bases; unmatched junction nucleotides: 8. CDR3 nucleotides: TGTGCCAGCAGTTTAGGAGCGGCAGGGGGATATGGCTACACCTTC. Its protein product is CASSLGAAGGYGYTF.

The rearrangement uses TRBV29-1 and TRBJ1-2, with 9 bases identical to TRBD1. Trimming at V came to 6 bases and at J to 6 bases, leaving 17 bases not matched to a gene. Germline V gives CDR1 SQVTM, CDR2 ANQGSEA. The CDR3 consists of 16 residues. This CDR3 reads CSVRGTGGADENGYTF. DNA for the CDR3: TGCAGCGTGAGGGGAACAGGGGGCGCGGATGAAAATGGCTACACCTTC.

This chain joins TRBV5-1 and TRBJ2-7; 15 bases are a match to TRBD2. Germline CDR1 is SGHRS and CDR2 is YFSETQ. The junction had 2 bases not matched to a gene; V was cut back by 0 bases and J by 1 base. The CDR3 length is 17 residues. DNA of the CDR3: TGCGCCAGCAGCTTGGGGACTAGCGGGGGGGTTTCCTACGAGCAGTACTTC. It translates to CASSLGTSGGVSYEQYF.

The V gene is TRBV29-1, the J gene TRBJ2-7; 10 nucleotides match TRBD1. After removal of 6 bases from V and 5 bases from J, the junction contained 7 bases not matched to a gene. Germline loops: CDR1 SQVTM, CDR2 ANQGSEA. The CDR3 has 13 amino acids. CDR3 in DNA: TGCAGCGTGGGGGACAGGGGTAACCACGAGCAGTACTTC. Protein: CSVGDRGNHEQYF.

The gene calls are TRBV5-1 and TRBJ2-5, with TRBD1 identical over 8 bases. This CDR3 region has 20 residues. Germline loops: CDR1 SGHRS, CDR2 YFSETQ. With 1 base clipped from V and 5 bases from J, the junction kept 22 bases outside the gene matches. The CDR3 protein is CASSLSVPDRVIRLMETQYF. In DNA, the CDR3 is TGCGCCAGCAGCTTGTCGGTCCCGGACAGGGTGATTCGATTAATGGAGACCCAGTACTTC. Full variable domain (outside the CDR3, taken from reference TRBV5-1 and TRBJ2-5): KAGVTQTPRYLIKTRGQQVTLSCSPISGHRSVSWYQQTPGQGLQFLFEYFSETQRNKGNFPGRFSGRQFSNSRSEMNVSTLELGDSALYLCASSLSVPDRVIRLMETQYFGPGTRLLVL.

This chain links TRBV6-6 with TRBJ2-1; D unresolved. CDR1 and CDR2 (germline): MNHNY, SVGAGI (reference sequence). V was shortened by 3 bases and J by 4 bases, with 16 bases between the two germline ends. The CDR3 contains 16 residues. The DNA of the CDR3 is TGTGCCAGCAGTTATTCGGACGTCGAGGTGTACAATGAGCAGTTCTTC. It yields the protein CASSYSDVEVYNEQFF.